This paragraph reports one TCR beta chain. Since a far larger clone is one base different, this is likely a read error. The entry originates in a study of regulatory T cells in long-lasting Graves disease. CDR1 SGHNT and CDR2 YENEEA come from the germline V gene. The CDR3 extends over 15 amino acids. Time point noted: newly diagnosed GD, antithyroid drugs for less than 3 months. PBMC RNA served as the TCR library source. Clinicians diagnosed Graves' disease using American Thyroid Association guidelines. TCR beta libraries were built with iRepertoire HTBI primers and Arm-PCR of CDR3 regions. TCRdb used MiXCR to reprocess the multiplex PCR reads, holding one entry per CDR3 protein. The table lists some 410,000 distinct CDR3 sequences, around 15% of them singletons. The same data also contributed to another study, on T cells in Graves' hyperthyroidism and ophthalmopathy. That source notes: Orbital computed tomography and thyroid ultrasound, together with serum TRAb and thyroxine and clinical symptoms, were used for diagnoses.

The rearrangement links TRBV11-3 to TRBJ2-1, with D tentatively TRBD1 or TRBD2 (5 bases each). The input for sequencing was peripheral blood mononuclear cells (PBMCs), taken at new diagnosis, from a patient treated with antithyroid drugs. The origin of this receptor is a woman in her twenties or thirties with Graves disease. DNA for the CDR3: TGCGCCAGCAGCTTGGATAGAGGGGCTCACAATGAGCAGTTCTTC. Residues: CASSLDRGAHNEQFF.